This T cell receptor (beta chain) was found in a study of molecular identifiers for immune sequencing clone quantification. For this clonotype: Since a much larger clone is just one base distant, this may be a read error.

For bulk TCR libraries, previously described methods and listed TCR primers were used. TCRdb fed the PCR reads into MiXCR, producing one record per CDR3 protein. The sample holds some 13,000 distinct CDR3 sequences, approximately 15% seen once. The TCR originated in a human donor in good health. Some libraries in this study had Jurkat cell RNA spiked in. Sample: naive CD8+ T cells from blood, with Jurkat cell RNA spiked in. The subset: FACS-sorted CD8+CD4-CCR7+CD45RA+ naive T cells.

This chain's CDR3 is CASSQNTSGYYEQYF. As DNA, the CDR3 is TGCGCCAGCAGCCAAAATACTAGCGGGTACTACGAGCAGTACTTC. The rearrangement uses TRBV4-1 and TRBJ2-7; TRBD2 aligns across 9 bases. The CDR3 consists of 15 residues. Germline V gene data show CDR1 as MGHRA and CDR2 as YSYEKL. Trimming at V came to 2 bases and at J to 3 bases, leaving 5 bases not matched to a gene.